Listed below are T cell receptor beta chains from one sample, sequenced in a study of siplizumab effects on memory and regulatory T cells. Profiled with immunoSEQ multiplex PCR; TCRdb holds only in-frame clones, not every one. The sample holds about 120,000 clones, approximately 94% seen once. Sample: non-Treg CD4+ T cells sorted from blood. Receptors were obtained from a human donor in good health. Each CDR3 is given with its conserved first and last residue. Each record gives: D gene, CDR3 length, V gene, clone size, J gene, CDR3 DNA, CDR3 protein. A D gene is named only where the DNA matches it firmly. Clone size is not always given. Where it is, it says once, few, many or a class for expanded clones.

.	18	TRBV7-9	.	TRBJ1-3	TGTGCCAGCAGCGTCCTCGGGACTTTAGGAGGGTCTGGAAACACCATATATTTT	CASSVLGTLGGSGNTIYF
TRBD2	14	TRBV7-7	.	TRBJ2-1	TGTGCCAGCAGCTTAGTGGGGGGGAACAATGAGCAGTTCTTC	CASSLVGGNNEQFF
TRBD1	14	TRBV6-5	.	TRBJ1-2	TGTGCCAGCAGATCAACGCCCGGGACAGATGGCTACACCTTC	CASRSTPGTDGYTF
.	13	TRBV5-4	.	TRBJ2-5	TGTGCCAGCAGCTTCCTTGCTGGAGAGACCCAGTACTTC	CASSFLAGETQYF
.	13	TRBV6-5	.	TRBJ1-4	TGTGCCAGCAGTTACTCGTTGGAGGAAAAACTGTTTTTT	CASSYSLEEKLFF
.	16	TRBV6-5	.	TRBJ2-2	TGTGCCAGCAGTTATGCAGCGGACCGAAGGACCGGGGAGCTGTTTTTT	CASSYAADRRTGELFF
.	13	TRBV6-5	once	TRBJ1-5	TGTGCCAGCAGCAGGGTGGGCAATCAGCCCCAGCATTTT	CASSRVGNQPQHF
.	14	TRBV5-4	.	TRBJ2-5	TGTGCCAGCAGCGGCCGAGCGGGCCAGGAGACCCAGTACTTC	CASSGRAGQETQYF
.	11	TRBV6-5	.	TRBJ2-1	TGTGCCAGCAGTTACGGTAATGAGCAGTTCTTC	CASSYGNEQFF
.	16	TRBV21-1	.	TRBJ1-2	TGTGCCAGCAGCAATAGGGACCGGGACAGGGAGAATGGCTACACCTTC	CASSNRDRDRENGYTF
.	15	TRBV30	.	TRBJ2-3	TGTGCCTGGAGTGTAGGGGGGATCCAAGCAGATACGCAGTATTTT	CAWSVGGIQADTQYF
TRBD1	15	TRBV6-1	.	TRBJ1-2	TGTGCCAGCAGTCCAACGGACAGGAGATATTATGGCTACACCTTC	CASSPTDRRYYGYTF
.	15	TRBV7-9	.	TRBJ2-7	TGTGCCAGCAGCTTAGGTACCAGCGTGGGTTACGAGCAGTACTTC	CASSLGTSVGYEQYF
.	13	TRBV7-2	.	TRBJ2-2	TGTGCCAGCAGCTTTGGGAACACCGGGGAGCTGTTTTTT	CASSFGNTGELFF
.	17	TRBV5-3	.	TRBJ1-5	TGTGCCAGAAGCCCTCATCCGGGGGGGATGGGCAATCAGCCCCAGCATTTT	CARSPHPGGMGNQPQHF
.	14	TRBV7-2	.	TRBJ2-3	TGTGCCAGCAGCAGCTGGTTGGCTACAGATACGCAGTATTTT	CASSSWLATDTQYF
.	14	TRBV6-5	once	TRBJ1-5	TGTGCCAGCAGTTACAGGGGGGAAGATCAGCCCCAGCATTTT	CASSYRGEDQPQHF
TRBD2	18	TRBV7-2	.	TRBJ2-5	TGTGCCAGCAGCTTAGGAGGGACTAGCGGGGGGCGGCGAGAGACCCAGTACTTC	CASSLGGTSGGRRETQYF
.	13	TRBV5-1	.	TRBJ1-5	TGCGCCAGCAGCTGGGAGCCGAATCAGCCCCAGCATTTT	CASSWEPNQPQHF
TRBD1	14	TRBV5-1	once	TRBJ2-7	TGCGCCAGCAGCCGAGGGGGCAGGTCCTACGAGCAGTACTTC	CASSRGGRSYEQYF
.	14	TRBV29-1	.	TRBJ1-5	TGCAGCGTTCGGTACCGGGATCCAGGTCAGCCCCAGCATTTT	CSVRYRDPGQPQHF
.	13	TRBV7-9	.	TRBJ2-3	TGTGCCAGCAGCTTAAGACTGGCAGATACGCAGTATTTT	CASSLRLADTQYF
.	11	TRBV30	.	TRBJ1-2	TGTGCCTGGAGTGAACAGAGGAACCACACCTTC	CAWSEQRNHTF
.	13	TRBV2	.	TRBJ1-5	TGTGCCAGCAGCCAACTTCTGGGCCAGCCCCAGCATTTT	CASSQLLGQPQHF
.	16	TRBV5-1	.	TRBJ2-2	TGCGCCAGCAGCTTGTTACGGTCGAGAAGCACCGGGGAGCTGTTTTTT	CASSLLRSRSTGELFF
TRBD1	16	TRBV16	.	TRBJ1-1	TGTGCCAGCAGCCGAACTCGGGTGACAGGGGGAATAGGAGCTTTCTTT	CASSRTRVTGGIGAFF
.	14	TRBV10-3	.	TRBJ2-7	TGTGCCATCAGTGAGTCGGGCCGCACCTACGAGCAGTACTTC	CAISESGRTYEQYF
.	13	TRBV5-1	.	TRBJ2-5	TGCGCCAGCAGCTTGGCGGCTATAGGGGGTCAGTACTTC	CASSLAAIGGQYF
TRBD1	15	TRBV9	.	TRBJ1-1	TGTGCCAGCAGCACGAGGGGACAGCCGAACACTGAAGCTTTCTTT	CASSTRGQPNTEAFF
TRBD1	14	TRBV19	.	TRBJ1-4	TGTGCCAGTAGTAAGGGACAGGGTTATGAAAAACTGTTTTTT	CASSKGQGYEKLFF
.	16	TRBV7-9	.	TRBJ1-5	TGTGCCAGCAGCTTAGACGTGGCGGTAGGGGGGGAGCCCCAGCATTTT	CASSLDVAVGGEPQHF
TRBD1	15	TRBV6-5	.	TRBJ1-1	TGTGCCAGCAGTTACATGGGACAGGGTGGCACTGAAGCTTTCTTT	CASSYMGQGGTEAFF
.	14	TRBV25-1	few	TRBJ1-2	TGTGCCAGCAGCCCACGGACAGCCCCCTATGGCTACACCTTC	CASSPRTAPYGYTF
.	13	TRBV19	.	TRBJ2-3	TGTGCCAGTAGTAACAGCAGAGGGGATACGCAGTATTTT	CASSNSRGDTQYF
TRBD2	16	TRBV4-1	.	TRBJ2-7	TGCGCCAGCAGCCAAGATCCGCTAGCGGTCCACTACGAGCAGTACTTC	CASSQDPLAVHYEQYF
.	14	TRBV25-1	.	TRBJ2-5	TGTGCCAGCAGTGACCGGCCGACGTGGGAGACCCAGTACTTC	CASSDRPTWETQYF
.	13	TRBV11-2	.	TRBJ1-2	TGTGCCAGCAGCTCCTCGGGACCCTATGGCTACACCTTC	CASSSSGPYGYTF
TRBD2	17	TRBV7-9	once	TRBJ2-1	TGTGCCAGCAGCTTATTGGGCGGGAGCCCTGCCTACAATGAGCAGTTCTTC	CASSLLGGSPAYNEQFF
.	18	TRBV28	.	TRBJ2-6	TGTGCCAGCAGTTTAGGGGGCAGTCCCTCCTCTGGGGCCAACGTCCTGACTTTC	CASSLGGSPSSGANVLTF
.	14	TRBV28	.	TRBJ1-5	TGTGCCAGCAGGGGACCGGGGGAGGGTCAGCCCCAGCATTTT	CASRGPGEGQPQHF
.	15	TRBV19	.	TRBJ1-5	TGTGCCAGTAGTTACCCGGGGATGGGAAATCAGCCCCAGCATTTT	CASSYPGMGNQPQHF
TRBD1	17	TRBV11-3	.	TRBJ2-2	TGTGCCAGCAGCGCGGGACAGGGCTATGCGAACACCGGGGAGCTGTTTTTT	CASSAGQGYANTGELFF